Described below is a single T cell receptor beta chain sequence and its context. Combining a sample-barcoded 5' primer with a J-beta primer mix, a second PCR ran for roughly 7 to 11 cycles. One entry per CDR3 protein results from TCRdb running MiXCR on the 5' RACE reads. The sample includes some 860,000 distinct CDR3 sequences, more than 55% seen only once; the top ten take 20% to 30%. These data come from a study of blood T cells in healthy people across ages. CDR1 and CDR2 from the germline V gene are ENHRY and SYGVKD. The CDR3 totals 12 residues. With 0 bases removed from V and 9 bases from J, the gap between germline ends came to 6 bases.

This TCR came from a man in his forties in good health. V gene TRBV10-3 combines with J gene TRBJ2-1; a weak D match, TRBD1 (5 bases). The material sequenced was blood. CDR3 sequence (DNA): TGTGCCATCAGTGAGTCAGGGGTTGAGCAGTTCTTC. Its protein product is CAISESGVEQFF.